The 13 T cell receptor beta chains below come from one sample, sequenced in a study of cytomegalovirus exposure and HLA in healthy donors. Only in-frame clones appear in the TCRdb table, and some are missing; sequencing was by immunoSEQ multiplex PCR. Seen here are about 170,000 clones, more than 75% observed once, and the top ten hold less than 3%. The material sequenced was PBMCs. These receptors all stem from a man aged 18 to 29 in good health and CMV-seropositive.

V is TRBV30 and J is TRBJ1-5, with 8 positions matching TRBD1. The CDR3 is 14 amino acids. V dropped 3 bases and J dropped 4; count of bases not matched to a gene: 5. CDR1 and CDR2 from the germline V gene are GTSNPN and SVGIG (reference sequence). CDR3 protein: CAWSLRTGNQPQHF. The CDR3, as DNA: TGTGCCTGGAGCCTGAGGACAGGGAATCAGCCCCAGCATTTT.

The V call is TRBV29-1, the J call TRBJ2-5; TRBD1 aligns across 10 bases. The CDR3 length is 16 residues. Germline V CDR1 and CDR2: SQVTM, ANQGSEA. Trimming took 2 bases from V and 4 from J; bases not matched to a gene: 10. In DNA, the CDR3 is TGCAGCGTTGAAAGGGGACAGGGGTCGCCCCCAGAGACCCAGTACTTC. The encoded protein is CSVERGQGSPPETQYF.

This clone was seen a few times. The rearrangement joins TRBV30 to TRBJ2-2; perhaps TRBD2 as D (5 bases). Germline CDR1 GTSNPN, CDR2 SVGIG (reference sequence). The CDR3 has 14 amino acids. The germline V and J ends were trimmed by 2 bases and 4 bases, with 11 bases remaining between them. CDR3 amino acids: CAWSRSGSTGELFF. The CDR3 DNA follows: TGTGCCTGGAGTCGGTCGGGGAGCACCGGGGAGCTGTTTTTT.

V usage is TRBV29-1 and J usage is TRBJ2-2; 8 bases are a match to TRBD1. After removal of 8 bases from V and 4 bases from J, the junction contained 9 bases not matched to a gene. The germline gives CDR1 SQVTM, CDR2 ANQGSEA. This CDR3 contains 14 residues. The CDR3 DNA reads as TGCAGCACACGGACAGGGCCGAGCACCGGGGAGCTGTTTTTT. Encoded protein: CSTRTGPSTGELFF.

The chain employs TRBV13 and TRBJ2-7, with 11 nucleotides matching TRBD2. The CDR3 has 14 amino acids. Germline V gene data show CDR1 as PRHDT and CDR2 as FYEKMQ (reference sequence). The trim removed 3 bases at V and 2 bases at J, leaving 0 bases unmatched. CDR3: CASSFSGGAYEQYF. Written as DNA, the CDR3 is TGTGCCAGCAGCTTTAGCGGGGGGGCCTACGAGCAGTACTTC.

The J gene is TRBJ2-5, the V gene TRBV9; 7 bases match TRBD1. This CDR3 region has 14 residues. J gave up 9 bases and V 0 bases, and 8 bases lay outside the gene matches. Germline assignment: CDR1 SGDLS and CDR2 YYNGEE. The DNA of the CDR3 is TGTGCCAGCAGCGTAGCGGGGACAGTGGTGCCCCAGTACTTC. It yields the protein CASSVAGTVVPQYF.

J is TRBJ1-1 and V is TRBV27; 9 nucleotides agree with TRBD1. The CDR3 is 13 amino acids. Germline trimming cut 5 bases from V and 4 bases from J; bases unmatched to any gene: 2. Germline CDR1 MNHEY, CDR2 SMNVEV (reference sequence). This CDR3 reads CASSATGGTEAFF. Here the CDR3 DNA reads TGTGCCAGCAGTGCGACAGGGGGCACTGAAGCTTTCTTT.

This clone appeared a few times. The J gene is TRBJ1-2, the V gene TRBV29-1, with D possibly being TRBD1 (5 bases). The CDR3 spans 13 residues. Per germline, CDR1 SQVTM and CDR2 ANQGSEA. V lost 1 base to trimming and J lost 3 bases, with 9 bases between them. The DNA for the CDR3 is TGCAGCGTTGAAGTCCCACAGGACTATGGCTACACCTTC. Protein: CSVEVPQDYGYTF.

By frequency in the sample, this clone is medium-sized. This rearrangement joins TRBV4-3 to TRBJ2-6, with D possibly matching TRBD1 (6 bases). The CDR3 has 16 amino acids. The V gene lost 4 bases and the J gene lost 0 bases, with 10 bases spanning the gap. The germline V gene has CDR1 LGHNA and CDR2 YSLEER. For the CDR3, the DNA is TGCGCCAGCAGCCCGGACAGTAGCTCTGGGGCCAACGTCCTGACTTTC. Translation: CASSPDSSSGANVLTF.

This rearrangement joins TRBV7-2 to TRBJ2-7, with TRBD1 matching 7 bases. This CDR3 has 13 residues. V lost 8 bases to trimming and J lost 0 bases; unmatched junction nucleotides: 4. Germline V CDR1 and CDR2: SGHTA, FQGNSA. Written as DNA, the CDR3 is TGTGCCAGCCGGGACAGAAGCTCCTACGAGCAGTACTTC. Its protein is CASRDRSSYEQYF.

This clone appeared a single time. The chain links TRBV5-1 to TRBJ2-2, with D maybe TRBD2 (5 bases). Germline CDR1 reads SGHRS; CDR2 reads YFSETQ. V was clipped by 0 bases and J by 1 base, with 7 bases between them. This CDR3 comprises 15 residues. The CDR3 is CASSLVAGNTGELFF. In DNA, the CDR3 is TGCGCCAGCAGCTTGGTCGCGGGGAACACCGGGGAGCTGTTTTTT.

This clone is judged medium-sized. The V call is TRBV18, the J call TRBJ2-1, with unresolved D. Germline CDR1 is KGHSH and CDR2 is LQKENI. This CDR3 has 13 amino acids. Trimming cost V 5 bases and J 4 bases, with 9 bases left between them. The CDR3 region is CASSSTRYNEQFF. CDR3 bases: TGTGCCAGCTCATCGACTCGGTACAATGAGCAGTTCTTC.

Here the CDR3 reads CASSLRPHGGASSYEQYF. The CDR3 DNA reads TGTGCCAGCAGTTTACGACCCCATGGGGGGGCGAGCTCCTACGAGCAGTACTTC. The chain carries TRBV27 and TRBJ2-7; possibly TRBD2 for D (7 bases). Trimming took 2 bases from V and 0 from J, leaving 20 bases between them. Germline lookup yields CDR1 MNHEY and CDR2 SMNVEV (reference sequence). The CDR3 is 18 residues long.